Listed below are T cell receptor beta chains from one sample, sequenced in a study of cytomegalovirus exposure and HLA in healthy donors. The repertoire was sequenced with immunoSEQ multiplex PCR; TCRdb's copy has only in-frame clones and lacks some. Of 160,000 or so clones in the sample, approximately 80% were seen once. The sample taken for sequencing was PBMCs. These receptors all come from a male donor in good health and CMV-seronegative. CDR3s include the opening cysteine and the closing phenylalanine or tryptophan. The D gene is left open where the match is weak. Clone size is not always given. Where it is, it says once, few, many or a class for expanded clones.

few	TRBV9	TRBJ2-7	.	CASSVATEPYEQYF	TGTGCCAGCAGCGTAGCTACCGAACCCTACGAGCAGTACTTC
.	TRBV6-5	TRBJ1-3	.	CASSFFGGDSGNTIYF	TGTGCCAGCAGTTTCTTCGGGGGGGACTCTGGAAACACCATATATTTT
.	TRBV6-4	TRBJ2-3	.	CASSVDRNTDTQYF	TGTGCCAGCAGTGTGGACAGAAACACAGATACGCAGTATTTT
.	TRBV19	TRBJ1-5	TRBD1	CASSMSTGGVNQPQHF	TGTGCCAGTAGTATGTCGACAGGGGGTGTCAATCAGCCCCAGCATTTT
.	TRBV19	TRBJ1-2	.	CASSITTTNYGYTF	TGTGCCAGTAGTATTACAACCACTAACTATGGCTACACCTTC
.	TRBV28	TRBJ1-2	TRBD1	CASSPGQVYGYTF	TGTGCCAGCAGTCCCGGACAGGTCTATGGCTACACCTTC
.	TRBV4-3	TRBJ2-1	TRBD2	CASSQGTSGSSSYNEQFF	TGCGCCAGCAGCCAGGGGACTAGCGGGTCTAGCTCCTACAATGAGCAGTTCTTC
.	TRBV29-1	TRBJ2-2	TRBD2	CSVAWAGGTGELFF	TGCAGCGTTGCTTGGGCGGGGGGCACCGGGGAGCTGTTTTTT
.	TRBV7-2	TRBJ2-2	.	CASSLGSQTGELFF	TGTGCCAGCAGCTTAGGGTCCCAGACCGGGGAGCTGTTTTTT
few	TRBV5-6	TRBJ1-3	TRBD1	CASSEDRGFSGNTIYF	TGTGCCAGCAGCGAAGACAGGGGATTCTCTGGAAACACCATATATTTT
.	TRBV6-1	TRBJ1-5	TRBD1	CASRQGIRNQPQHF	TGTGCCAGCAGACAGGGGATACGCAATCAGCCCCAGCATTTT
.	TRBV5-4	TRBJ2-7	TRBD1	CASSLGVDRSSYEQYF	TGTGCCAGCAGCCTGGGAGTGGACAGGAGCTCCTACGAGCAGTACTTC
.	TRBV4-3	TRBJ2-7	TRBD2	CASSQGASGSYEQYF	TGCGCCAGCAGCCAAGGGGCTAGCGGGAGCTACGAGCAGTACTTC
.	TRBV7-9	TRBJ1-2	TRBD1	CASSLAGGGNYGYTF	TGTGCCAGCAGCTTAGCAGGGGGCGGTAACTATGGCTACACCTTC
few	TRBV19	TRBJ1-1	TRBD1	CASSKGQGGGTEAFF	TGTGCCAGTAGTAAGGGACAGGGGGGAGGCACTGAAGCTTTCTTT
.	TRBV28	TRBJ1-2	TRBD1	CASSFRLEGNDRELPNYGYTF	TGTGCCAGCAGTTTTCGTTTGGAGGGGAATGACAGGGAATTACCTAACTATGGCTACACCTTC
.	TRBV29-1	TRBJ1-2	.	CSVLQGGDYGYTF	TGCAGCGTCCTACAGGGTGGTGACTATGGCTACACCTTC
.	TRBV9	TRBJ2-2	.	CASSVGHNTGELFF	TGTGCCAGCAGCGTGGGACATAACACCGGGGAGCTGTTTTTT
.	TRBV30	TRBJ1-5	.	CAWSKGANQPQHF	TGTGCCTGGAGTAAAGGGGCCAATCAGCCCCAGCATTTT
.	TRBV28	TRBJ2-6	.	CASSLGQIGANVLTF	TGTGCCAGCAGTTTAGGGCAGATCGGGGCCAACGTCCTGACTTTC
.	TRBV25-1	TRBJ1-1	.	CASSESLQGGGTEAFF	TGTGCCAGCAGTGAATCCTTACAGGGCGGGGGCACTGAAGCTTTCTTT
few	TRBV6-5	TRBJ2-2	.	CASSYLTGATGELFF	TGTGCCAGCAGTTACTTGACAGGAGCCACCGGGGAGCTGTTTTTT
.	TRBV21-1	TRBJ2-3	.	CASSSRGGRTDTQYF	TGTGCCAGCAGCTCACGGGGGGGACGGACAGATACGCAGTATTTT
.	TRBV11-2	TRBJ1-2	TRBD1	CASSHGQGYGYTF	TGTGCCAGCAGCCACGGACAGGGGTACGGCTACACCTTC
.	TRBV19	TRBJ2-2	TRBD1	CASNWGQATGELFF	TGTGCCAGTAATTGGGGACAGGCCACCGGGGAGCTGTTTTTT
.	TRBV6-4	TRBJ1-2	TRBD1	CASSGTESYGYTF	TGTGCCAGCAGCGGGACAGAATCCTATGGCTACACCTTC
.	TRBV10-3	TRBJ2-7	.	CASPERTGSREQYF	TGTGCCAGCCCCGAAAGGACTGGATCCCGCGAGCAGTACTTC
.	TRBV6-5	TRBJ1-4	.	CASSYSGTTNEKLFF	TGTGCCAGCAGTTACTCCGGTACAACTAATGAAAAACTGTTTTTT
many	TRBV7-9	TRBJ2-3	TRBD2	CASSLVELAGADTQYF	TGTGCCAGCAGCTTAGTAGAGCTAGCGGGGGCAGATACGCAGTATTTT
.	TRBV18	TRBJ2-7	.	CASSGQAPNEQYF	TGTGCCAGCTCTGGACAAGCGCCTAACGAGCAGTACTTC
.	TRBV7-9	TRBJ2-2	TRBD2	CASSTLAGSKTGELFF	TGTGCCAGCAGCACCCTAGCGGGGTCGAAGACCGGGGAGCTGTTTTTT
.	TRBV9	TRBJ2-7	TRBD2	CASSKTSGSSYEQYF	TGTGCCAGCAGCAAGACTAGCGGGAGCTCCTACGAGCAGTACTTC
few	TRBV4-2	TRBJ2-7	TRBD2	CASSQELNSGGRYEQYF	TGTGCCAGCAGCCAAGAGTTGAATAGCGGCGGGAGATACGAGCAGTACTTC
.	TRBV27	TRBJ2-1	TRBD2	CASSLRAPQGTSGRNEQFF	TGTGCCAGCAGTTTGAGGGCTCCCCAGGGGACTAGCGGGAGGAATGAGCAGTTCTTC
.	TRBV6-5	TRBJ1-4	TRBD1	CASSYGDRGTNEKLFF	TGTGCCAGCAGTTACGGGGACAGGGGAACTAATGAAAAACTGTTTTTT
.	TRBV9	TRBJ1-2	TRBD1	CASSVDPGDTGVYGYTF	TGTGCCAGCAGCGTAGATCCAGGGGACACAGGGGTCTATGGCTACACCTTC
.	TRBV30	TRBJ1-1	.	CAWSPDSYTEAFF	TGTGCCTGGAGCCCCGACAGCTACACTGAAGCTTTCTTT
.	TRBV7-2	TRBJ1-4	TRBD1	CASSPQGGTNEKLFF	TGTGCCAGCAGCCCTCAGGGGGGAACTAATGAAAAACTGTTTTTT
.	TRBV5-4	TRBJ1-1	.	CASSARDSATEAFF	TGTGCCAGCAGCGCTAGGGACTCCGCCACTGAAGCTTTCTTT
.	TRBV7-2	TRBJ1-1	.	CASSLLNAGPGSEAFF	TGTGCCAGCAGCTTATTGAATGCAGGGCCAGGTTCTGAAGCTTTCTTT
.	TRBV4-2	TRBJ1-6	TRBD1	CASSRDSTGDNSPLHF	TGTGCCAGCAGCCGAGACTCGACAGGGGATAATTCACCCCTCCACTTT
.	TRBV6-6	TRBJ1-4	TRBD1	CASSRTGYEKLFF	TGTGCCAGCAGTAGGACAGGGTACGAAAAACTGTTTTTT
.	TRBV5-4	TRBJ2-7	TRBD2	CASGSGGGNEQYF	TGTGCCAGCGGTAGCGGGGGGGGAAACGAGCAGTACTTC
.	TRBV4-1	TRBJ2-7	TRBD1	CASSRPGGSPYEQYF	TGCGCCAGCAGCCGGCCAGGGGGCTCCCCCTACGAGCAGTACTTC
once	TRBV20-1	TRBJ2-5	.	CSARRQETQYF	TGCAGTGCTAGGCGGCAAGAGACCCAGTACTTC
.	TRBV6-5	TRBJ2-3	TRBD2	CASRTSGMRDTQYF	TGTGCCAGCAGAACTAGCGGGATGAGGGATACGCAGTATTTT
.	TRBV19	TRBJ2-1	TRBD1	CASSSGRGYNEQFF	TGTGCCAGTAGTAGTGGCAGGGGGTACAATGAGCAGTTCTTC
.	TRBV7-9	TRBJ2-3	TRBD2	CSSSKTSGRQDTQYF	TGTTCCAGCAGCAAGACTAGCGGGAGGCAAGATACGCAGTATTTT
.	TRBV11-2	TRBJ2-2	TRBD1	CASSITGVRTGELFF	TGTGCCAGCAGTATTACAGGGGTGCGCACCGGGGAGCTGTTTTTT
.	TRBV5-1	TRBJ2-7	TRBD1	CASSYSPGQEVYEQYF	TGCGCCAGCAGCTATTCCCCGGGACAGGAAGTCTACGAGCAGTACTTC
.	TRBV9	TRBJ2-7	.	CASSPRLSSYEQYF	TGTGCCAGCAGCCCCCGCCTGAGCTCCTACGAGCAGTACTTC
.	TRBV7-2	TRBJ1-1	.	CASSVGGVNTEAFF	TGTGCCAGCAGCGTGGGCGGGGTGAACACTGAAGCTTTCTTT
.	TRBV18	TRBJ2-2	.	CASSPQLAEHTGELFF	TGTGCCAGCTCACCACAGTTGGCGGAACACACCGGGGAGCTGTTTTTT